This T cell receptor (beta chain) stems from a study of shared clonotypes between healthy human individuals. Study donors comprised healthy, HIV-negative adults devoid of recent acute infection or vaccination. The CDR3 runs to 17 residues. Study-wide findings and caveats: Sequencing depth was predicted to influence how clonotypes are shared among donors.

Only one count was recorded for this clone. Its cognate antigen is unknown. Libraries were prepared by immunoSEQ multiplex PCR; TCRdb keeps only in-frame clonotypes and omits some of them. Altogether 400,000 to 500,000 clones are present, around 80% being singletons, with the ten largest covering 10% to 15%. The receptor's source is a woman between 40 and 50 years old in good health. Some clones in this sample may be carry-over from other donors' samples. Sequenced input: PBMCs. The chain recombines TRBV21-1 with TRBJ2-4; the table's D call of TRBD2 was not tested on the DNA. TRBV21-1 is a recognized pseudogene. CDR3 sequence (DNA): TGTGCCAGCAGCAAAGTGGGAATAGCGGGAGTTAAAAACATTCAGTACTTC. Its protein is CASSKVGIAGVKNIQYF.